This is a list of T cell receptor beta chains from one sample in a study of monozygotic twins with cystic fibrosis. Clones were read by immunoSEQ multiplex PCR, and TCRdb kept only the in-frame ones, dropping some. The data contain about 15,000 clones, about 98% of them singletons. The sample consisted of blood. These receptors all come from a girl aged 2 to 10 with cystic fibrosis. Each CDR3 is given with its conserved first and last residue. D genes are given only for firm matches. Some rows have no size entry. The others give once, few or many, or a class for an expanded clone.

TRBV29-1	.	TRBJ1-1	.	TGCAGCGTCGGGGGACTGAACACTGAAGCTTTCTTT	CSVGGLNTEAFF
TRBV5-1	.	TRBJ2-1	.	TGCGCCAGCAGCCTTCGGAATGAGCAGTTCTTC	CASSLRNEQFF
TRBV4-1	.	TRBJ2-1	TRBD2	TGCGCCAGCAGCCAAGCGGGAGGTAATGAGCAGTTCTTC	CASSQAGGNEQFF
TRBV7-9	.	TRBJ2-7	TRBD1	TGTGCCAGCAGTCCCCAAACGGGACAGGGGGCGGTGCAGTACTTC	CASSPQTGQGAVQYF
TRBV30	.	TRBJ2-3	.	TGTGCCTGGAGTGTAGGGACAAGCACAGATACGCAGTATTTT	CAWSVGTSTDTQYF
TRBV15	.	TRBJ2-2	TRBD1	TGTGCCACCAGCGAAGGGACAGGGATTATGACCGGGGAGCTGTTTTTT	CATSEGTGIMTGELFF
TRBV2	once	TRBJ1-5	.	TGTGCCAGCTCGGCGGCCGGGTATAGCAATCAGCCCCAGCATTTT	CASSAAGYSNQPQHF
TRBV4-3	.	TRBJ2-7	.	TGCGCCAGCAGCCAAGAGAGCGCGGGAATAATAGGCTACGAGCAGTACTTC	CASSQESAGIIGYEQYF
TRBV2	.	TRBJ2-7	.	TGTGCCAGCACTGAGGACGGGGTTGAGTCCTACGAGCAGTACTTC	CASTEDGVESYEQYF
TRBV7-2	.	TRBJ2-7	TRBD2	TGTGCCAGCAGCTTGAACCTACTTCGAACTAGCGGGCGCTACGAGCAGTACTTC	CASSLNLLRTSGRYEQYF
TRBV12-2	.	TRBJ2-2	.	TGTGCAAGTCGTTTGCCCCAGAGGGTATATCTCACCGGGGAGCTGTTTTTT	CASRLPQRVYLTGELFF
TRBV5-4	.	TRBJ1-1	.	TGTGCCAGCAGACGCATTGACAGTTTGGCTGAAGCTTTCTTT	CASRRIDSLAEAFF
TRBV11-2	.	TRBJ2-5	.	TGTGCCAGCAGCTTAGATCCAGGGGAGACCCAGTACTTC	CASSLDPGETQYF
TRBV6-6	.	TRBJ2-3	TRBD1	TGTGCCAGCACCAACGCCCCTTCGGGACAGGGCCGGGGAGAGTATTTT	CASTNAPSGQGRGEYF
TRBV12-5	.	TRBJ2-3	TRBD2	TGTGCTAGTGGTTTGGTAGAAAGACTAGCGGCAAGCACAGATACGCAGTATTTT	CASGLVERLAASTDTQYF
TRBV18	.	TRBJ2-7	TRBD2	TGTGCCAGCTCACTCACTAGCGGGAGCTACGAGCAGTACTTC	CASSLTSGSYEQYF